A selection of T cell receptor beta chains follows, all from one sample in a study of shared clonotypes between healthy human individuals. Clones were sequenced by immunoSEQ multiplex PCR, and TCRdb holds only the in-frame ones, with some missing. The sample shows around 700,000 clones, approximately 74% of them seen only once. Specimen: memory CD4+ T cells sorted from blood. The source is a woman under 40 in good health. CDR3s include the opening cysteine and the closing phenylalanine or tryptophan. D genes are given only for firm matches. The listing skips clone size in some rows; elsewhere it reads once, few, many or a size class.

clone_size,d_call,j_call,v_call,cdr3_aa,cdr3_nt
.,TRBD2,TRBJ2-5,TRBV6-5,CASSGLAGGETQYF,TGTGCCAGCAGTGGTCTAGCGGGAGGGGAGACCCAGTACTTC
.,TRBD2,TRBJ2-1,TRBV29-1,CSVGLAGVGAEQFF,TGCAGCGTGGGACTAGCGGGAGTGGGTGCTGAGCAGTTCTTC
.,.,TRBJ2-7,TRBV5-1,CASRETGSYEQYF,TGCGCCAGCCGGGAGACAGGGAGCTACGAGCAGTACTTC
.,TRBD2,TRBJ2-7,TRBV10-2,CASSDSGTSGTHEQYF,TGCGCCAGCAGTGACTCGGGGACTAGCGGGACCCACGAGCAGTACTTC
.,.,TRBJ1-1,TRBV5-1,CASSLNEGLNTEAFF,TGCGCCAGCAGCTTGAACGAGGGACTGAACACTGAAGCTTTCTTT
.,.,TRBJ1-1,TRBV28,CASSQRAGLREAFF,TGTGCCAGCAGTCAGCGGGCAGGGCTTCGAGAAGCTTTCTTT
.,.,TRBJ2-6,TRBV19,CASSIPGANVLTF,TGTGCCAGTAGTATTCCTGGGGCCAACGTCCTGACTTTC
.,.,TRBJ2-2,TRBV10-1,CASSLTTGSGELFF,TGCGCCAGCAGTCTGACAACAGGGTCCGGGGAGCTGTTTTTT
.,TRBD2,TRBJ2-1,TRBV7-9,CASSLPGLAGNEQFF,TGTGCCAGCAGCTTGCCGGGACTAGCGGGTAATGAGCAGTTCTTC
.,TRBD1,TRBJ1-2,TRBV19,CASIRTGGPYGYTF,TGTGCCAGTATCCGGACAGGGGGACCCTATGGCTACACCTTC
few,.,TRBJ2-3,TRBV5-1,CASSPGTLTDTQYF,TGCGCCAGCAGCCCCGGGACCCTCACAGATACGCAGTATTTT
.,.,TRBJ2-7,TRBV6-6,CASSYGSNYEQYF,TGTGCCAGCAGTTATGGTTCTAACTACGAGCAGTACTTC
.,.,TRBJ2-3,TRBV20-1,CSARGPDTQYF,TGCAGTGCTAGAGGCCCAGATACGCAGTATTTT
once,.,TRBJ2-1,TRBV18,CASSPESRRTEEQFF,TGTGCCAGCTCACCGGAGTCGCGGCGGACCGAGGAGCAGTTCTTC
.,.,TRBJ2-7,TRBV11-2,CASSLGPRGEQYF,TGTGCCAGCAGCTTAGGTCCTAGGGGCGAGCAGTACTTC
.,.,TRBJ2-3,TRBV11-3,CASSPGLAFTDTQYF,TGTGCCAGCAGCCCGGGGCTAGCGTTCACAGATACGCAGTATTTT
few,.,TRBJ2-7,TRBV11-2,CASSSWGRGVQSYEQYF,TGTGCCAGCAGCTCCTGGGGCAGGGGAGTACAGAGCTACGAGCAGTACTTC
.,.,TRBJ1-1,TRBV18,CASSPRGGLNTEAFF,TGTGCCAGCTCACCTCGCGGGGGGTTGAACACTGAAGCTTTCTTT
once,TRBD1,TRBJ2-3,TRBV29-1,CSVDRGQTDTQYF,TGCAGCGTCGACAGGGGGCAAACAGATACGCAGTATTTT
.,TRBD1,TRBJ2-1,TRBV2,CASFRDRGNNEQFF,TGTGCCAGCTTTCGGGACAGGGGTAACAATGAGCAGTTCTTC
few,.,TRBJ1-5,TRBV4-2,CASSQEQGGSNQPQHF,TGTGCCAGCAGCCAAGAACAGGGCGGTAGCAATCAGCCCCAGCATTTT
.,TRBD1,TRBJ2-7,TRBV6-5,CASSRTGTVYEQYF,TGTGCCAGCAGCCGCACGGGGACAGTTTACGAGCAGTACTTC
.,.,TRBJ2-7,TRBV6-1,CASSEGGYEQYF,TGTGCCAGCAGTGAGGGCGGCTACGAGCAGTACTTC
.,TRBD1,TRBJ1-6,TRBV11-2,CASSLGTGGGISPLHF,TGTGCCAGCAGCTTAGGGACAGGGGGAGGAATTTCACCCCTCCACTTT
.,.,TRBJ2-1,TRBV6-1,CASSEYAGRKGNEQFF,TGTGCCAGCAGTGAATATGCAGGGAGGAAGGGCAATGAGCAGTTCTTC
.,TRBD1,TRBJ1-5,TRBV6-4,CARNDRVRYSNQPQHF,TGTGCCAGGAACGACAGGGTCCGCTATAGCAATCAGCCCCAGCATTTT
.,.,TRBJ1-2,TRBV30,CAWSLRVTDGYTF,TGTGCCTGGAGTCTCAGGGTGACTGATGGCTACACCTTC
.,TRBD1,TRBJ2-3,TRBV2,CASRGQGLGTDTQYF,TGTGCCAGCAGGGGACAGGGCTTAGGTACAGATACGCAGTATTTT
.,TRBD2,TRBJ2-1,TRBV10-3,CAISAAGTSGYNEQFF,TGTGCCATCAGTGCTGCCGGGACTAGCGGCTACAATGAGCAGTTCTTC
.,TRBD2,TRBJ2-1,TRBV15,CATSTRLAGGRGEQFF,TGTGCCACCAGCACCAGACTAGCGGGAGGGCGAGGTGAGCAGTTCTTC
.,.,TRBJ2-7,TRBV14,CASSYRTAFYEQYF,TGTGCCAGCAGCTACCGGACAGCATTCTACGAGCAGTACTTC
.,.,TRBJ2-7,TRBV6-6,CASSTGAGGGSYEQYF,TGTGCCAGCTCTACAGGGGCAGGGGGGGGCTCCTACGAGCAGTACTTC
few,.,TRBJ1-1,TRBV19,CASSIQGSLGTEAFF,TGTGCCAGTAGTATCCAGGGATCCCTAGGCACTGAAGCTTTCTTT
.,.,TRBJ2-3,TRBV11-2,CASSLAGAGTDTQYF,TGTGCCAGCAGCTTAGCGGGAGCGGGCACAGATACGCAGTATTTT
.,TRBD1,TRBJ2-2,TRBV6-5,CASSYSTGWAGELFF,TGTGCCAGCAGTTACTCGACAGGGTGGGCCGGGGAGCTGTTTTTT
.,.,TRBJ1-2,TRBV5-1,CASSLDSYGYTF,TGCGCCAGCAGCCTAGACAGCTATGGCTACACCTTC
.,TRBD1,TRBJ1-2,TRBV28,CASRSDRGRGGPDYGYTF,TGTGCCAGCAGGTCGGACAGGGGGCGCGGTGGTCCCGACTATGGCTACACCTTC
.,.,TRBJ1-1,TRBV7-9,CASSFWGRGRANTEAFF,TGTGCCAGCAGCTTTTGGGGCAGGGGCAGGGCGAACACTGAAGCTTTCTTT
few,TRBD1,TRBJ2-2,TRBV6-1,CASSGTGSTGELFF,TGTGCCAGCAGTGGGACAGGGAGTACCGGGGAGCTGTTTTTT
.,TRBD2,TRBJ2-5,TRBV19,CASRDLAGAQYF,TGTGCCAGTAGAGATCTTGCGGGGGCCCAGTACTTC
.,TRBD2,TRBJ2-7,TRBV28,CASSSGGLAGTSYEQYF,TGTGCCAGCAGTTCCGGGGGACTAGCGGGAACCTCCTACGAGCAGTACTTC
.,TRBD1,TRBJ2-7,TRBV5-1,CASSGTGVYEQYF,TGCGCCAGCAGCGGGACAGGGGTCTACGAGCAGTACTTC
.,.,TRBJ2-3,TRBV9,CASSVAPRNTDTQYF,TGTGCCAGCAGCGTAGCTCCGCGGAACACAGATACGCAGTATTTT
.,.,TRBJ2-7,TRBV29-1,CSVVAGFEQYF,TGCAGCGTTGTGGCAGGGTTCGAGCAGTACTTC